This entry lists 21 T cell receptor beta chains sequenced from one sample in a study of lymphopenia after photon versus proton radiotherapy. Only in-frame clones appear in the TCRdb table, and some are missing; sequencing was by immunoSEQ multiplex PCR. The sample shows 60,000 or so clones, around 85% of them seen only once. The sample consisted of peripheral blood, taken from a patient treated with photon-based radiotherapy. Receptors originate from a man aged 35-49 years with gastric cancer.

The chain combines TRBV7-9 with TRBJ1-5, with TRBD1 matching 7 bases. Germline lookup yields CDR1 SEHNR and CDR2 FQNEAQ (reference sequence). There are 16 residues in the CDR3. Trimming cost V 5 bases and J 0 bases; bases outside gene matches: 7. CDR3: CASSISPGGSNQPQHF. DNA of the CDR3: TGTGCCAGCAGCATCTCACCAGGGGGTAGCAATCAGCCCCAGCATTTT.

The chain uses TRBV7-9 and TRBJ1-1; D not resolved. The CDR3 spans 15 residues. Trimming took 5 bases from V and 5 from J, leaving 18 bases between them. Germline CDR1 is SEHNR and CDR2 is FQNEAQ (reference sequence). Written as DNA, the CDR3 is TGTGCCAGCAGCAGGCCCGTCGGGGATCAGACTGAAGCTTTCTTT. This encodes CASSRPVGDQTEAFF. Combining the CDR3 with reference TRBV7-9 and TRBJ1-1 gives the whole variable domain DTGVSQNPRHKITKRGQNVTFRCDPISEHNRLYWYRQTLGQGPEFLTYFQNEAQLEKSRLLSDRFSAERPKGSFSTLEIQRTEQGDSAMYLCASSRPVGDQTEAFFGQGTRLTVV.

The J gene is TRBJ1-2, the V gene TRBV5-1; maybe TRBD1 (5 bases). The V and J ends lost 4 bases and 13 bases respectively, with 23 bases between them. The CDR3 sequence is 14 residues long. Germline V CDR1 and CDR2: SGHRS, YFSETQ. The CDR3 DNA is TGCGCCAGCAGCGGTTACCGGGACGCCCTGAGCCTCACCTTC. Protein: CASSGYRDALSLTF.

This clone was recorded once. V usage is TRBV14 and J usage is TRBJ2-7; 8 positions agree with TRBD1. CDR1 is SGHDN, CDR2 FVKESK, per germline. This CDR3 comprises 14 residues. Unmatched junction bases numbered 9, after V lost 4 bases and J lost 7 bases. As DNA, the CDR3 is TGTGCCAGCAGCCCCCTGGGACAGGCCCCAGAGCAGTACTTC. Amino acids: CASSPLGQAPEQYF.

This clone occurred once. This rearrangement joins TRBV5-5 to TRBJ1-1; 9 bases fit TRBD1. CDR3 size: 13 residues. The V and J ends lost 3 bases and 5 bases, in that order; junction bases with no gene match: 2. Germline values: CDR1 SGHKS, CDR2 YYEKEE (reference sequence). The CDR3 spells CASSWDRVTEAFF. As DNA, the CDR3 is TGTGCCAGCAGCTGGGACAGGGTTACTGAAGCTTTCTTT.

With regard to this clone: The CDR3 does not close with the conserved phenylalanine or tryptophan, likely indicating a read error. No DNA is shown, since the ends of the CDR3 on it are uncertain; the CDR3 is the one TCRdb lists. The chain employs TRBV7-9 and TRBJ1-1. The CDR3 is 12 amino acids long, termini counted. The germline V gene encodes CDR1 SEHNR and CDR2 FQNEAQ (reference sequence). The CDR3: CASSAQGLEIIY.

V is TRBV7-3 and J is TRBJ1-1; unclear D gene. The CDR3 totals 12 residues. Germline V CDR1 and CDR2: SGHTA, FQGTGA. Deletions cut 2 bases from V and 8 bases from J, with 9 bases between. The CDR3 DNA follows: TGTGCCAGCAGCTTAGACGGTCGAGAAGCTTTCTTT. Translated: CASSLDGREAFF. Variable domain in full (rest from reference TRBV7-3 and TRBJ1-1): GAGVSQTPSNKVTEKGKYVELRCDPISGHTALYWYRQSLGQGPEFLIYFQGTGAADDSGLPNDRFFAVRPEGSVSTLKIQRTERGDSAVYLCASSLDGREAFFGQGTRLTVV.

The genes are TRBV5-1 and TRBJ2-3, with D hard to call. Germline values: CDR1 SGHRS, CDR2 YFSETQ. The CDR3 runs 11 residues. The V end lost 3 bases, the J end lost 2 bases, and 1 base lay between the germline ends. For the CDR3, the DNA is TGCGCCAGCAGCTCCACAGATACGCAGTATTTT. Its protein product is CASSSTDTQYF.

The V call is TRBV5-1, the J call TRBJ1-1; 8 bases are shared with TRBD1. CDR3 length: 15 residues. V trimming: 4 bases; J trimming: 1 base; junction bases outside the gene matches: 6. CDR1 is SGHRS, CDR2 YFSETQ, per germline. The CDR3 DNA follows: TGCGCCAGCAGCACCTCCGGGACAGGGAACACTGAAGCTTTCTTT. Translating it yields CASSTSGTGNTEAFF.

The rearrangement links TRBV2 to TRBJ1-1; D remains ambiguous. The CDR3 sequence is 15 residues long. V lost 1 base and J 11 bases, leaving 20 bases between the germline ends. CDR1 and CDR2 (germline): SNHLY, FYNNEI. As DNA, the CDR3 is TGTGCCAGCAGTGAAGAACCCCCCCTGGATCCAGAGGCTTTCTTT. It codes for CASSEEPPLDPEAFF. The complete variable domain, with remaining parts taken from reference TRBV2 and TRBJ1-1, reads EPEVTQTPSHQVTQMGQEVILRCVPISNHLYFYWYRQILGQKVEFLVSFYNNEISEKSEIFDDQFSVERPDGSNFTLKIRSTKLEDSAMYFCASSEEPPLDPEAFFGQGTRLTVV.

V is TRBV9 and J is TRBJ1-5, with a weak D call TRBD1 (5 bases). Trimming removed 4 bases from V and 5 bases from J, with 13 bases in between. From germline, CDR1 is SGDLS and CDR2 YYNGEE. The CDR3 is 14 amino acids. The CDR3 DNA follows: TGTGCCAGCAGCCCCATGGGGGGAGATCAGCCCCAGCATTTT. Translation gives CASSPMGGDQPQHF. Full variable domain (outside the CDR3, taken from reference TRBV9 and TRBJ1-5): DSGVTQTPKHLITATGQRVTLRCSPRSGDLSVYWYQQSLDQGLQFLIQYYNGEERAKGNILERFSAQQFPDLHSELNLSSLELGDSALYFCASSPMGGDQPQHFGDGTRLSIL.

The chain recombines TRBV30 with TRBJ1-5; no clear D. The CDR3 is 13 amino acids. Trimming shortened V by 0 bases and J by 9 bases, and 12 bases separated the two germline ends. Germline V gene data show CDR1 as GTSNPN and CDR2 as SVGIG (reference sequence). The DNA of the CDR3 is TGTGCCTGGAGTGTGAGGGCGTCCGGGCCCCAGCATTTT. It codes for CAWSVRASGPQHF.

The rearrangement links TRBV7-2 to TRBJ2-3; TRBD2 matches 12 bases. V shed 1 base and J 7 bases; nucleotides not matched to a gene: 12. The CDR3 covers 18 residues. Germline V gives CDR1 SGHTA, CDR2 FQGNSA. Here the CDR3 reads CASSLGASGGAVLNTQYF. The CDR3 bases are TGTGCCAGCAGCTTAGGGGCTAGCGGGGGGGCCGTATTAAATACGCAGTATTTT.

The gene calls are TRBV15 and TRBJ2-1; D unresolved. The CDR3 is made up of 13 amino acids. Germline CDR1 and CDR2: LNHNV and YYDKDF (reference sequence). V dropped 5 bases and J dropped 0 bases, with 5 bases sitting between them. For the CDR3, the DNA is TGTGCCACCAGCCTAGGCTCCTACAATGAGCAGTTCTTC. Translated: CATSLGSYNEQFF.

The V call is TRBV10-3, the J call TRBJ2-1; D unresolved. Trimming left V 2 bases short and J 8 bases short, with 7 bases between. Germline V CDR1 and CDR2: ENHRY, SYGVKD. CDR3 size: 12 residues. Written as DNA, the CDR3 is TGTGCCATCAGTGAGGGTGGGGATGAGCAGTTCTTC. This codes for CAISEGGDEQFF.

This chain uses TRBV7-2 with TRBJ2-1; D ambiguous. Germline lookup yields CDR1 SGHTA and CDR2 FQGNSA. CDR3 length: 15 amino acids. With 5 bases removed from V and 7 bases from J, the gap between germline ends came to 18 bases. The CDR3 sequence: CASSPQHSNHNEQFF. In nucleotides, the CDR3 is TGTGCCAGCAGCCCGCAACATTCTAACCATAATGAGCAGTTCTTC.

This chain uses TRBV6-9 with TRBJ1-6, with 12 bases aligning to TRBD1. From germline, CDR1 is MNHGY and CDR2 SVAAGI. The junction had 17 bases not matched to a gene; V was cut back by 10 bases and J by 7 bases. The CDR3 spans 18 residues. The CDR3 bases are TGTGCCACCAAGAGGGGGACAGGGGGCAATTTCGCAAATTCACCCCTCCACTTT. It is translated as CATKRGTGGNFANSPLHF.

The V call is TRBV4-3, the J call TRBJ2-1; TRBD2 aligns across 8 bases. The germline V gene has CDR1 LGHNA and CDR2 YSLEER. CDR3 size: 16 residues. J gave up 6 bases and V 2 bases, and 9 bases lay outside the gene matches. The CDR3 here is CASSQNTGGASNEQFF. The DNA of the CDR3 is TGCGCCAGCAGCCAAAACACCGGGGGGGCTAGCAATGAGCAGTTCTTC.

The chain links TRBV5-4 to TRBJ2-5; TRBD1 might be the D (7 bases). This CDR3 comprises 13 residues. The V end was cut by 4 bases, the J end by 3 bases, with 10 bases between. Germline CDR1 is SGHNT and CDR2 is YYREEE (reference sequence). The CDR3: CASSPGGKETQYF. The CDR3 DNA is TGTGCCAGCAGCCCAGGGGGGAAAGAGACCCAGTACTTC.

The chain carries TRBV9 and TRBJ2-1, with no clear D. V was clipped by 0 bases and J by 5 bases, with 6 bases between them. Germline-derived CDR1 and CDR2 are SGDLS and YYNGEE. The CDR3 totals 13 residues. The CDR3 region has the DNA TGTGCCAGCAGCGTAGGGTCTCACAATGAGCAGTTCTTC. Its protein product is CASSVGSHNEQFF.

The J gene is TRBJ1-1, the V gene TRBV7-2; D is perhaps TRBD1 (5 bases). This CDR3 has 18 residues. The ends were cut back, 0 bases at V and 6 bases at J, with 23 bases in the middle. Per germline, CDR1 SGHTA and CDR2 FQGNSA. CDR3 bases: TGTGCCAGCAGCTTAGCAGGCTATCGGGACGGGCCGAGGGCTGAAGCTTTCTTT. Encoded protein: CASSLAGYRDGPRAEAFF.